These 31 T cell receptor beta chains came from one sample sequenced in a study of T cells after yellow fever vaccination. TCRdb redid the calling of the 5' RACE reads with MiXCR, one entry per CDR3 protein. The sample contains hundreds of thousands of distinct CDR3 sequences, around an eighth of which appear only once. The sample here was PBMCs, taken on the day of the yellow fever booster vaccination. These receptors came from a man aged 25 to 45 who received the YFV17D yellow fever vaccine.

The table lists this clonotype with many counts. The chain carries TRBV7-6 and TRBJ2-7; D possibly corresponds to TRBD1 (6 bases). V lost 6 bases, J lost 2 bases, and 23 bases lay in between. The CDR3 has 17 amino acids. Germline CDR1 is SGHVS and CDR2 is FNYEAQ. The CDR3 here is CASSSPSSGTYTYEQYF. DNA for the CDR3: TGTGCCAGCAGTTCCCCCTCGTCCGGGACATATACCTACGAGCAGTACTTC.

This clonotype occurred many times. The chain uses TRBV7-8 and TRBJ1-1; the D gene is possibly TRBD1 (6 bases). Trimming pared 1 base from V and 2 bases from J, leaving 11 bases between. The V gene's germline CDR1 is SGHVS and CDR2 FQNEAQ. This CDR3 is 15 amino acids long. In DNA, the CDR3 is TGTGCCAGCAGCTTAGAGATGACAGGAAACACTGAAGCTTTCTTT. Protein: CASSLEMTGNTEAFF.

This clonotype has a handful of counts. This rearrangement joins TRBV30 to TRBJ2-5, with 8 bases lining up with TRBD1. In germline, CDR1 is GTSNPN, CDR2 SVGIG (reference sequence). The CDR3 is 16 residues long. With V trimmed by 0 bases and J by 1 base, 7 bases remained unmatched. The CDR3 DNA sequence: TGTGCCTGGAGTGTAGGGACAGGAGCCTTCCAAGAGACCCAGTACTTC. It yields the protein CAWSVGTGAFQETQYF.

This clonotype has a handful of counts. The rearrangement uses TRBV28 and TRBJ1-4; D unresolved. The CDR3 is 12 residues long. Trimming cost V 4 bases and J 13 bases, with 13 bases left between them. Germline V CDR1 and CDR2: MDHEN, SYDVKM. The CDR3 protein is CASSSTGMALFF. CDR3 bases: TGTGCCAGCAGTTCCACCGGGATGGCACTGTTTTTT.

This clonotype was found many times. The chain links TRBV5-1 to TRBJ2-1; 8 bases line up with TRBD2. This CDR3 has 19 amino acids. V lost 3 bases and J lost 1; bases outside the gene matches: 15. Germline CDR1 SGHRS, CDR2 YFSETQ. The CDR3 DNA reads as TGCGCCAGCAGCTCCAGAGCCAGCGGGAGCTCCGGGTCCTACAATGAGCAGTTCTTC. It specifies CASSSRASGSSGSYNEQFF.

The chain employs TRBV7-2 and TRBJ2-6; D might be TRBD1 or TRBD2, each matching 5 bases. V lost 1 base and J lost 7, with 11 bases in between. The V gene's germline CDR1 is SGHTA and CDR2 FQGNSA. The CDR3 extends over 15 amino acids. This CDR3 reads CASSLGVRGANVLTF. The CDR3 bases are TGTGCCAGCAGCTTAGGCGTGAGGGGTGCCAACGTCCTGACTTTC.

For this clonotype: No conserved phenylalanine or tryptophan ends this CDR3, so it is likely a read error. This chain joins TRBV5-5 and TRBJ2-7; D may be TRBD1 or TRBD2 (5 bases each). With 3 bases removed from V and 3 bases from J, the gap between germline ends came to 13 bases. The CDR3 is 14 residues long. Germline V gene lookup returns CDR1 SGHKS and CDR2 YYEKEE (reference sequence). This CDR3 is CASSSTGTNYEQYS. In DNA, the CDR3 is TGTGCCAGCAGCTCTACCGGGACGAACTACGAGCAGTACTCC.

This clonotype was detected a few times. The chain uses TRBV20-1 and TRBJ2-3; D gene uncertain. The CDR3 covers 15 residues. V was trimmed by 1 base and J by 5 bases, leaving 16 bases between them. Germline CDR1 is DFQATT and CDR2 is SNEGSKA (reference sequence). CDR3 in DNA: TGCAGTGCTAGAGGCGCCCTGGCCTCCGAAGATACGCAGTATTTT. Protein sequence: CSARGALASEDTQYF.

The chain couples TRBV6-5 to TRBJ1-1; perhaps TRBD1 as D (5 bases). Trimming cost V 0 bases and J 0 bases, with 8 bases left between them. Germline V lookup: CDR1 MNHEY, CDR2 SVGAGI. The CDR3 loop spans 15 amino acids. CDR3 region: CASSYSAGMNTEAFF. CDR3 sequence (DNA): TGTGCCAGCAGTTACTCGGCAGGGATGAACACTGAAGCTTTCTTT.

In this sample, this clonotype turned up a few times. The chain has TRBV15 and TRBJ2-7, with D possibly matching TRBD2 (6 bases). V gave up 3 bases and J gave up 3 bases, with 12 bases separating them. Germline values: CDR1 LNHNV, CDR2 YYDKDF (reference sequence). There are 14 residues in the CDR3. This CDR3 is CATSSALGGYEQYF. In DNA form, the CDR3 reads TGTGCCACCAGCAGTGCTCTCGGGGGCTACGAGCAGTACTTC.

The chain uses TRBV20-1 and TRBJ2-3, with D possibly matching TRBD2 (5 bases). Germline V gene lookup returns CDR1 DFQATT and CDR2 SNEGSKA (reference sequence). The CDR3 is 13 residues long. V gave up 1 base and J gave up 5 bases, with 10 bases separating them. CDR3 sequence: CSARGTGKDTQYF. CDR3 bases: TGCAGTGCTAGAGGGACGGGGAAAGATACGCAGTATTTT.

In its sample, this clonotype was seen many times. The chain recombines TRBV7-2 with TRBJ2-7; 7 bases are shared with TRBD1. V dropped 1 base and J dropped 4; count of bases not matched to a gene: 4. CDR3 length equals 14 residues. Per germline, CDR1 SGHTA and CDR2 FQGNSA. The CDR3 protein is CASSLEQGVYEQYF. The CDR3 nucleotides are TGTGCCAGCAGCTTAGAGCAGGGGGTTTACGAGCAGTACTTC. The full variable domain, in which reference TRBV7-2 and TRBJ2-7 provide the parts outside the CDR3, is GAGVSQSPSNKVTEKGKDVELRCDPISGHTALYWYRQSLGQGLEFLIYFQGNSAPDKSGLPSDRFSAERTGGSVSTLTIQRTQQEDSAVYLCASSLEQGVYEQYFGPGTRLTVT.

The rearrangement joins TRBV6-1 to TRBJ1-6; D unclear. Looked up from germline, CDR1 is MNHNS and CDR2 is SASEGT. The CDR3 length is 14 residues. V gave up 3 bases and J gave up 6 bases, with 9 bases separating them. The CDR3, as DNA: TGTGCCAGCAGTGACGTTGCCCGTAATTCACCCCTCCACTTT. It encodes CASSDVARNSPLHF.

This clonotype was counted at least ten times. The V and J genes are TRBV24-1 and TRBJ2-2, with D perhaps matching TRBD1 (6 bases). Looked up from germline, CDR1 is KGHDR and CDR2 is SFDVKD. Trimming left V 5 bases short and J 0 bases short, with 12 bases between. The CDR3 consists of 16 residues. CDR3 coding DNA: TGTGCCACCAGTGGGTGGGACACGACGAACACCGGGGAGCTGTTTTTT. It specifies CATSGWDTTNTGELFF.

This clonotype occurred a few times. V gene TRBV24-1 combines with J gene TRBJ2-7, with 13 bases aligning to TRBD2. Trimming cost V 5 bases and J 4 bases; bases outside gene matches: 7. The CDR3 extends over 16 amino acids. The V gene's germline CDR1 is KGHDR and CDR2 SFDVKD. CDR3 amino acids: CATSGGRTSGSYEQYF. The DNA for the CDR3 is TGTGCCACCAGTGGTGGCCGGACTAGCGGGAGTTACGAGCAGTACTTC.

This clonotype has more than one count but fewer than ten. The chain links TRBV29-1 to TRBJ2-7, with TRBD2 matching 7 bases. CDR3 length equals 12 residues. The V gene's germline CDR1 is SQVTM and CDR2 ANQGSEA. Trimming at V came to 3 bases and at J to 3 bases, leaving 2 bases not matched to a gene. The CDR3 region is CSVDSGGYEQYF. The CDR3, as DNA: TGCAGCGTTGATTCGGGGGGCTACGAGCAGTACTTC.

The J gene is TRBJ2-4, the V gene TRBV11-1, with 8 bases lining up with TRBD2. With V trimmed by 1 base and J by 2 bases, 13 bases remained unmatched. CDR1 and CDR2 from the germline V gene are SGHAT and FQDESV (reference sequence). This CDR3 spans 19 amino acids. The CDR3 DNA is TGTGCCAGCAGCTTAGGTTGGGCTAGCGGGCCAGTCCCCAAAAACATTCAGTACTTC. This sequence encodes CASSLGWASGPVPKNIQYF.

The J gene is TRBJ2-7, the V gene TRBV4-3, with 10 bases that match TRBD2. The germline V gene has CDR1 LGHNA and CDR2 YSLEER. V lost 1 base, J lost 5 bases, and 11 bases stayed unmatched. This CDR3 is built from 17 residues. CDR3 in amino acids: CASSQGLAGEDIDEQYF. In DNA, the CDR3 is TGCGCCAGCAGCCAAGGCCTAGCGGGAGAGGATATAGACGAGCAGTACTTC.

This clonotype was seen a handful of times. V and J are TRBV5-5 and TRBJ2-7; 13 bases fit TRBD2. Per germline, CDR1 SGHKS and CDR2 YYEKEE (reference sequence). V dropped 4 bases and J dropped 6; count of bases not matched to a gene: 13. CDR3 length: 17 amino acids. CDR3 coding DNA: TGTGCCAGCAGCCTGCAAAGTGGACTAGCGGGAGCTTTCGAGCAGTACTTC. Residues: CASSLQSGLAGAFEQYF.

The chain joins TRBV20-1 to TRBJ1-1; a weak D match, TRBD1 (5 bases). V was clipped by 5 bases and J by 1 base, with 11 bases between them. Germline values: CDR1 DFQATT, CDR2 SNEGSKA (reference sequence). The CDR3 runs 13 residues. The CDR3: CSAVDTQNTEAFF. CDR3 nucleotide sequence: TGCAGTGCTGTGGACACCCAGAACACTGAAGCTTTCTTT.

In its sample, this clonotype was seen many times. The chain joins TRBV7-2 to TRBJ2-3; D perhaps matches TRBD2 (5 bases). The ends were cut back, 1 base at V and 5 bases at J, with 10 bases in the middle. CDR3 length: 14 residues. CDR1 SGHTA and CDR2 FQGNSA come from the germline V gene. In nucleotides, the CDR3 is TGTGCCAGCAGCTTAGGCGGCCGGGGAGATACGCAGTATTTT. Translation gives CASSLGGRGDTQYF.

This clonotype was detected many times. This chain's CDR3 is CASSFRGLNNEQFF. The DNA of the CDR3 is TGTGCCAGCAGTTTCCGGGGCTTGAACAATGAGCAGTTCTTC. The chain couples TRBV27 to TRBJ2-1; D might be TRBD1 or TRBD2, each matching 5 bases. Germline V gene lookup returns CDR1 MNHEY and CDR2 SMNVEV (reference sequence). The CDR3 runs to 14 residues. V was trimmed by 3 bases and J by 5 bases, leaving 11 bases between them.

The chain recombines TRBV3-1 with TRBJ2-5, with D uncertain. CDR1 is LGHDT and CDR2 is YNNKEL in the germline V gene (reference sequence). This CDR3 is built from 14 residues. V was pared by 4 bases and J by 1 base, with 10 bases between. CDR3 amino acids: CASSLGRFQETQYF. The CDR3 region has the DNA TGTGCCAGCAGCCTCGGCAGATTCCAAGAGACCCAGTACTTC.

The table lists this clonotype with many counts. The chain has TRBV7-2 and TRBJ1-5; tentatively, D is TRBD1 (6 bases). Trimming pared 4 bases from V and 7 bases from J, leaving 14 bases between. This CDR3 comprises 14 residues. From germline, CDR1 is SGHTA and CDR2 FQGNSA. The CDR3 region has the DNA TGTGCCAGCAGCTCGGACCACAGGGTGCAGCCCCAGCATTTT. Translated, it gives CASSSDHRVQPQHF.

The chain links TRBV28 to TRBJ2-3, with D hard to call. The germline gives CDR1 MDHEN, CDR2 SYDVKM. V shed 8 bases and J shed 4 bases, with 10 bases lying between them. CDR3 length: 12 amino acids. CDR3 residues: CASGPLPDTQYF. The CDR3 coding sequence is TGTGCCAGCGGACCCTTGCCAGATACGCAGTATTTT.

This chain joins TRBV19 and TRBJ2-7, with TRBD2 matching 9 bases. This CDR3 is 18 amino acids long. Germline CDR1 and CDR2: LNHDA and SQIVND (reference sequence). Losses at the gene ends were 3 bases for V and 0 bases for J; bases not matched to a gene: 12. The CDR3 is CASSITRYLAGSSYEQYF. CDR3 in DNA: TGTGCCAGTAGTATTACCCGATACCTAGCGGGATCCTCCTACGAGCAGTACTTC.

This clonotype was counted between two and nine times. J is TRBJ1-1 and V is TRBV7-3; unclear D gene. Germline V gene lookup returns CDR1 SGHTA and CDR2 FQGTGA. V lost 4 bases and J lost 3, with 9 bases in between. This CDR3 spans 13 amino acids. In DNA, the CDR3 is TGTGCCAGCAGCTATGCACTAGACACTGAAGCTTTCTTT. Protein: CASSYALDTEAFF.

The sample holds a few counts of this clonotype. V and J are TRBV3-1 and TRBJ2-7; 9 bases align to TRBD1. This CDR3 has 20 amino acids. J gave up 5 bases and V 0 bases, and 20 bases lay outside the gene matches. The germline gives CDR1 LGHDT, CDR2 YNNKEL (reference sequence). The CDR3 region has the DNA TGTGCCAGCAGCCAAGATCTAATTTCATACGGTGTACAGGGGGCCGACGAGCAGTACTTC. It specifies CASSQDLISYGVQGADEQYF.

The V call is TRBV2, the J call TRBJ1-6, with TRBD1 identical over 8 bases. This CDR3 comprises 15 residues. After removal of 3 bases from V and 10 bases from J, the junction contained 8 bases not matched to a gene. The V gene's germline CDR1 is SNHLY and CDR2 FYNNEI. In DNA form, the CDR3 reads TGTGCCAGCAGTGACGACAGGGGTTTGGGCTCACCCCTCCACTTT. As protein: CASSDDRGLGSPLHF.

The chain joins TRBV5-1 to TRBJ1-1; 8 bases are a match to TRBD1. The V gene's germline CDR1 is SGHRS and CDR2 YFSETQ. V dropped 6 bases and J dropped 9; count of bases not matched to a gene: 7. The CDR3 is 12 amino acids. CDR3 bases: TGCGCCAGCACGGTGGGACAGGAAAAAGCTTTCTTT. It specifies CASTVGQEKAFF.

Only a few counts were recorded for this clonotype. The chain couples TRBV5-1 to TRBJ2-7; 10 bases line up with TRBD2. CDR3 length: 15 residues. J was trimmed by 4 bases and V by 4 bases; bases with no gene match: 8. The germline gives CDR1 SGHRS, CDR2 YFSETQ. The DNA of the CDR3 is TGCGCCAGCAGCAAAGGCCAGGGACTAGCGTACGAGCAGTACTTC. It specifies CASSKGQGLAYEQYF.